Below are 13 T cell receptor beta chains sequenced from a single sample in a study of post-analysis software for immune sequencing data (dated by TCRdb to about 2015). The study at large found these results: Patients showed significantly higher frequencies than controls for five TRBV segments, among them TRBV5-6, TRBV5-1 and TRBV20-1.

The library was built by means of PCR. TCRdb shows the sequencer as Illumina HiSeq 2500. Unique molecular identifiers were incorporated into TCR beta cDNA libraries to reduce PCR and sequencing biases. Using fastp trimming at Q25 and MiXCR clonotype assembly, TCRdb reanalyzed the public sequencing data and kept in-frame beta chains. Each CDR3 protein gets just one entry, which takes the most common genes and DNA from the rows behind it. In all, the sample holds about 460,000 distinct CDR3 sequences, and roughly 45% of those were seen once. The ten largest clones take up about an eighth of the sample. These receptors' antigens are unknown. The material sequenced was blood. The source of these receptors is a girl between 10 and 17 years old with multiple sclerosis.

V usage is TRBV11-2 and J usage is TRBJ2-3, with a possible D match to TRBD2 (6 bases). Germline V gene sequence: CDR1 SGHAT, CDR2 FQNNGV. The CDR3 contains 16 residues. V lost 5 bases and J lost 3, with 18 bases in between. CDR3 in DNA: TGTGCCAGCAGCAAATCGGGGGTATTAGCGACAGATACGCAGTATTTT. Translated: CASSKSGVLATDTQYF.

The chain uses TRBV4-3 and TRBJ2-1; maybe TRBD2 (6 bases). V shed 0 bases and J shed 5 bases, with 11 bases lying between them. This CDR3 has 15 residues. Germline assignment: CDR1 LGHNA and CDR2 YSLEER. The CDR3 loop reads CASSQEKGLDNEQFF. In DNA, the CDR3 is TGCGCCAGCAGCCAAGAAAAGGGACTGGACAATGAGCAGTTCTTC.

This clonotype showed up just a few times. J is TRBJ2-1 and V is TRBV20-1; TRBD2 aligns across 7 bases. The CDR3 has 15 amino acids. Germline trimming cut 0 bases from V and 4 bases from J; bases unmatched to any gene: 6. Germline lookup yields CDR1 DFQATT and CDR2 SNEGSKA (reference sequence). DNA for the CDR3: TGCAGTGCTAGAGATAGCCAGCGGGGTTACAATGAGCAGTTCTTC. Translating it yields CSARDSQRGYNEQFF.

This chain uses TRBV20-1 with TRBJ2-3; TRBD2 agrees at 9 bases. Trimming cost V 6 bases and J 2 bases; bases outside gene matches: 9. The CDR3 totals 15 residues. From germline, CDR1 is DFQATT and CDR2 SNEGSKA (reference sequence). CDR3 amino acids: CSAISGRGHTDTQYF. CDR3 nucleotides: TGCAGTGCCATTAGCGGGAGAGGGCACACAGATACGCAGTATTTT.

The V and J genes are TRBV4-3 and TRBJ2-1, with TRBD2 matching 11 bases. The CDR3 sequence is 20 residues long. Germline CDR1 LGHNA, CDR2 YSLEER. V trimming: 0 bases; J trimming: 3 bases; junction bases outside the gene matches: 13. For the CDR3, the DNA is TGCGCCAGCAGCCAAGATCCGAGGCTAGCGGGAGGAGCTCTCTACAATGAGCAGTTCTTC. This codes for CASSQDPRLAGGALYNEQFF.

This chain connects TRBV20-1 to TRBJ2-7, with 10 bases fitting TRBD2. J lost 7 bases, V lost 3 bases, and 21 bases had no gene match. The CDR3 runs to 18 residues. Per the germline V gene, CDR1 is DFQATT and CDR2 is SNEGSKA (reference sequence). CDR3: CSASNPLSPGLANNEQYF. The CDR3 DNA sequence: TGCAGTGCTAGCAACCCCCTATCCCCGGGACTAGCGAACAATGAGCAGTACTTC.

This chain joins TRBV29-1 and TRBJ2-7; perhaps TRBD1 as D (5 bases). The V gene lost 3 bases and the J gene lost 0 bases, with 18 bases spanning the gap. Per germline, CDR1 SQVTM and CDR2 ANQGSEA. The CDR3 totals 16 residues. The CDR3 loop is CSVEGPASGYSYEQYF. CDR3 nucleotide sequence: TGCAGCGTTGAGGGGCCAGCCTCTGGGTACTCCTACGAGCAGTACTTC.

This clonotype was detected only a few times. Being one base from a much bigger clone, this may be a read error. CDR3 protein: CASSLCFGSYNEQFF. CDR3 DNA: TGTGCCAGCAGCTTATGCTTCGGATCCTACAATGAGCAGTTCTTC. The rearrangement uses TRBV7-2 and TRBJ2-1; unclear D gene. The ends were cut back, 2 bases at V and 1 base at J, with 9 bases in the middle. Germline CDR1 is SGHTA and CDR2 is FQGNSA. The CDR3 length is 15 residues.

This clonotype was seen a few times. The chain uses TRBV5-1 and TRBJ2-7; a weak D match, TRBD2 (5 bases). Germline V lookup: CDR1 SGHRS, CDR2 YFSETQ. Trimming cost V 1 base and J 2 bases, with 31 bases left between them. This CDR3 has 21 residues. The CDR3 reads CASSLIRSGGPLAVQPYEQYF. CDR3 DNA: TGCGCCAGCAGCTTGATTAGGAGTGGCGGGCCCTTGGCGGTTCAGCCCTACGAGCAGTACTTC. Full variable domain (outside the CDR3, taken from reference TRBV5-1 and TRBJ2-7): KAGVTQTPRYLIKTRGQQVTLSCSPISGHRSVSWYQQTPGQGLQFLFEYFSETQRNKGNFPGRFSGRQFSNSRSEMNVSTLELGDSALYLCASSLIRSGGPLAVQPYEQYFGPGTRLTVT.

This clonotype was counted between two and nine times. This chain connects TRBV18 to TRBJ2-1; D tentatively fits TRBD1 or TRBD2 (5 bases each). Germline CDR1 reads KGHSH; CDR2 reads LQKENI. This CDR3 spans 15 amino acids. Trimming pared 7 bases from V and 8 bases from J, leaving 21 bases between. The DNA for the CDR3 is TGTGCCAGCTATTCGGGGACCACGGAGGTCTATGAGCAGTTCTTC. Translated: CASYSGTTEVYEQFF. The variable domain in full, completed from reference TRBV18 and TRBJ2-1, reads NAGVMQNPRHLVRRRGQEARLRCSPMKGHSHVYWYRQLPEEGLKFMVYLQKENIIDESGMPKERFSAEFPKEGPSILRIQQVVRGDSAAYFCASYSGTTEVYEQFFGPGTRLTVL.

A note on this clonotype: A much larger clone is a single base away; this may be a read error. This chain's CDR3 is CNARDVGRGGRNTEAFF. The CDR3 DNA is TGCAATGCTAGAGATGTAGGACGCGGGGGTAGGAACACTGAAGCTTTCTTT. The chain combines TRBV20-1 with TRBJ1-1, with TRBD1 as a possible D gene (5 bases). The CDR3 sequence is 17 residues long. From germline, CDR1 is DFQATT and CDR2 SNEGSKA (reference sequence).

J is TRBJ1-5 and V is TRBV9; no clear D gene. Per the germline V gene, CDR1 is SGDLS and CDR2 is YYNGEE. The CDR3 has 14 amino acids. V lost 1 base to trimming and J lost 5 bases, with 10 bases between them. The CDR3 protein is CASSVTWRDQPQHF. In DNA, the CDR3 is TGTGCCAGCAGCGTAACTTGGAGGGATCAGCCCCAGCATTTT.

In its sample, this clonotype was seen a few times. Here the CDR3 reads CASRVGTYNEQFF. The DNA for the CDR3 is TGTGCCAGCAGGGTCGGGACCTACAATGAGCAGTTCTTC. The rearrangement joins TRBV27 to TRBJ2-1; tentatively, D is TRBD2 (5 bases). The germline V gene encodes CDR1 MNHEY and CDR2 SMNVEV (reference sequence). Trimming took off 6 bases at V and 2 bases at J, with 8 bases between the two ends. The CDR3 is made up of 13 amino acids.